This T cell receptor beta chain appears in the sequencing data of a study of graft-versus-host responses after intestinal transplantation. Study background: Multivisceral, liver-intestinal, or isolated intestinal transplants were given to recipients.

General observations from the study: Recipient marrow harbored GvH clones, some of which surfaced first in ileum or blood. HvG clone declines early post-transplant were associated with peak circulating GvH levels. Individuals carrying graft-donor T cell macrochimerism showed high graft-versus-host to host-versus-graft clonal ratios in allografts.

The V gene's germline CDR1 is MRHNA and CDR2 SNTAGT. V was cut by 4 bases and J by 3 bases, with 8 bases left in between. This CDR3 comprises 13 residues. Comments on this clone: Its antigen remains unknown.

Repertoires were generated with immunoSEQ multiplex PCR, while TCRdb's copy carries only in-frame clones and drops some. This table holds tens of thousands of clones, roughly 84% found once. V is TRBV6-4 and J is TRBJ2-3; D is unclear. The sample was unstimulated CD8+ T cells sorted from spleen or lymph node cells, taken before transplant. The receptor was isolated from a human donor who was the organ donor for an intestinal transplant. Here the CDR3 reads CASSVGPTDTQYF. CDR3 nucleotide sequence: TGTGCCAGCAGTGTAGGTCCGACAGATACGCAGTATTTT.